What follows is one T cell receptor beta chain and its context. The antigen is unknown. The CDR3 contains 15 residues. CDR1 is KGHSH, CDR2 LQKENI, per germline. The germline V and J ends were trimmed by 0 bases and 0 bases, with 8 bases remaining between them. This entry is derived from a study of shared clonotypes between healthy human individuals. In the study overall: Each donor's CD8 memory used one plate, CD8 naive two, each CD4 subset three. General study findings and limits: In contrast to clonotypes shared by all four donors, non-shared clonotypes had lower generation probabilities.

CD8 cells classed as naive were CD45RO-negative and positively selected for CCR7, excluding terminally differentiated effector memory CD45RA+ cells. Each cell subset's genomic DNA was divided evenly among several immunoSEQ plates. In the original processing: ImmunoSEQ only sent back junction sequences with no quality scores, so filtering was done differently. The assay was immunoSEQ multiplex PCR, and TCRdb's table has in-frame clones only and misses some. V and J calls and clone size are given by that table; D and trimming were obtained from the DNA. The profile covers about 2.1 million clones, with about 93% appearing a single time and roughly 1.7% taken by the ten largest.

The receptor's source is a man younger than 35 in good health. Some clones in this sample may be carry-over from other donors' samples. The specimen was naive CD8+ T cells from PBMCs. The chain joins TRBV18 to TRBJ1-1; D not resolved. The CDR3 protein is CASSPPDTVNTEAFF. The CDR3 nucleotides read TGTGCCAGCTCACCACCAGATACAGTGAACACTGAAGCTTTCTTT.